Listed below are T cell receptor beta chains from one sample, sequenced in a study of blood T cells in healthy people across ages. MiXCR was run by TCRdb on the 5' RACE reads, yielding one entry per CDR3 protein. The sample lists roughly 860,000 distinct CDR3 sequences, 62% occurring once. The sample comprised blood. The receptor source for this set is a man aged 30 to 39 in good health. Each CDR3 is given with its conserved first and last residue. The D gene is left open where the match is weak. A row's size may be missing; if present it is once, few, many or a size class.

clone size	D gene	V gene	J gene	CDR3 protein	CDR3 DNA
once	TRBD2	TRBV5-8	TRBJ2-5	CASSQGLAGGPFETQYF	TGTGCCAGCAGCCAGGGACTAGCGGGGGGGCCTTTCGAGACCCAGTACTTC
-	TRBD1	TRBV28	TRBJ1-5	CASSDGQEDQPQHF	TGTGCCAGCAGCGACGGACAGGAAGATCAGCCCCAGCATTTT
-	-	TRBV27	TRBJ1-2	CASSLSWEDLNYGYTF	TGTGCCAGCAGTTTATCTTGGGAAGACTTAAACTATGGCTACACCTTC
-	TRBD2	TRBV20-1	TRBJ2-1	CSALQRGGYNEQFF	TGCAGTGCCCTGCAGCGGGGGGGCTACAATGAGCAGTTCTTC
-	-	TRBV7-9	TRBJ2-1	CASSSGQINNEQFF	TGTGCCAGCAGCTCCGGACAGATTAACAATGAGCAGTTCTTC
-	TRBD2	TRBV20-1	TRBJ2-7	CSARDLLAGSGYEQYF	TGCAGTGCTAGAGATCTCCTAGCGGGAAGCGGTTACGAGCAGTACTTC
-	-	TRBV7-9	TRBJ1-2	CASSLGTQGNGYTF	TGTGCCAGCAGCTTAGGGACCCAGGGAAATGGCTACACCTTC
-	-	TRBV7-9	TRBJ2-7	CASSHVGPALDEQYF	TGTGCCAGCAGCCATGTCGGGCCGGCCCTCGACGAGCAGTACTTC
many	-	TRBV7-2	TRBJ2-7	CASSLYREGYEQYF	TGTGCCAGCAGCTTATACAGGGAGGGCTACGAGCAGTACTTC
-	TRBD2	TRBV20-1	TRBJ2-7	CSARTWRREGSYEQYF	TGCAGTGCTAGAACGTGGCGGCGGGAGGGTTCCTACGAGCAGTACTTC
few	-	TRBV20-1	TRBJ2-1	CSASSWKYSSYNEQFF	TGCAGTGCTAGTTCCTGGAAGTATAGCTCCTACAATGAGCAGTTCTTC
-	TRBD1	TRBV3-1	TRBJ2-7	CASSRRAGGDYEQYF	TGTGCCAGCAGCCGCCGCGCAGGGGGCGACTACGAGCAGTACTTC
-	-	TRBV20-1	TRBJ1-5	CSAATWPDQPQHF	TGCAGTGCTGCTACATGGCCGGATCAGCCCCAGCATTTT
few	-	TRBV15	TRBJ2-4	CATSAGRSRWNIQYF	TGTGCCACCAGCGCGGGACGCTCAAGGTGGAACATTCAGTACTTC
-	TRBD1	TRBV6-2/TRBV6-3	TRBJ2-3	CASSSPGTGTLRSTDTQYF	TGTGCCAGCAGTTCCCCCGGGACAGGGACCCTTCGAAGCACAGATACGCAGTATTTT
few	-	TRBV21-1	TRBJ2-5	CASSKRASGGRETQYF	TGTGCCAGCAGCAAGAGGGCTAGCGGGGGGAGGGAGACCCAGTACTTC
-	-	TRBV9	TRBJ2-1	CASSVLRGNEQFF	TGTGCCAGCAGCGTATTGCGGGGCAATGAGCAGTTCTTC
few	TRBD1	TRBV12-3/TRBV12-4	TRBJ2-1	CASSPAGTGSYNEQFF	TGTGCCAGCAGCCCGGCGGGGACAGGCTCCTACAATGAGCAGTTCTTC
-	-	TRBV30	TRBJ2-3	CAWSWGGYTDTQYF	TGTGCCTGGAGTTGGGGCGGGTACACAGATACGCAGTATTTT
-	-	TRBV28	TRBJ2-1	CASTSRQYNEQFF	TGTGCCAGCACCTCGCGACAGTACAATGAGCAGTTCTTC
-	-	TRBV2	TRBJ2-7	CASSGPYSYEQYF	TGTGCCAGCAGTGGCCCCTACTCCTACGAGCAGTACTTC
-	TRBD1	TRBV13	TRBJ2-3	CASSARDSPITYGTQYF	TGTGCCAGCAGCGCCCGGGACAGCCCTATTACCTACGGGACGCAGTATTTT
-	TRBD2	TRBV7-2	TRBJ2-1	CASSSRLAGGEETQFF	TGTGCCAGCAGCTCCAGACTAGCGGGGGGGGAAGAGACCCAGTTCTTC
once	-	TRBV7-9	TRBJ2-3	CASSLDRREDTQYF	TGTGCCAGCAGCTTAGACAGGAGGGAAGATACGCAGTATTTT
-	TRBD1	TRBV29-1	TRBJ2-7	CSVKGQGGLEQYF	TGCAGCGTGAAGGGACAGGGGGGTCTCGAGCAGTACTTC
-	TRBD2	TRBV10-2	TRBJ2-3	CASSEDGRSGGILITDTQYF	TGCGCCAGCAGTGAGGATGGCCGGAGCGGGGGCATCTTAATCACAGATACGCAGTATTTT
few	TRBD2	TRBV2	TRBJ2-4	CASSGNGGYLAKNIQYF	TGTGCCAGCAGTGGAAACGGGGGGTACCTAGCCAAAAACATTCAGTACTTC
-	TRBD1	TRBV3-1	TRBJ1-2	CASSQEGQGVSTF	TGTGCCAGCAGCCAAGAGGGACAGGGAGTTTCCACCTTC
-	-	TRBV7-9	TRBJ2-7	CASTTGSYEQYF	TGTGCCAGCACAACAGGCTCCTACGAGCAGTACTTC
-	TRBD2	TRBV20-1	TRBJ2-4	CSHLAGETNIQYF	TGCAGTCACCTAGCGGGGGAGACAAACATTCAGTACTTC
-	TRBD1	TRBV25-1	TRBJ1-2	CANGTGGGRGYTF	TGTGCCAACGGGACAGGGGGGGGACGAGGCTACACCTTC
-	-	TRBV4-1	TRBJ1-5	CASSSEEETLTSNQPQHF	TGCGCCAGCAGTTCTGAGGAAGAGACCCTCACTAGCAATCAGCCCCAGCATTTT
-	-	TRBV4-1	TRBJ2-4	CASSQAGTYKNIQYF	TGCGCCAGCAGCCAGGCCGGGACTTATAAAAACATTCAGTACTTC
-	-	TRBV12-3/TRBV12-4	TRBJ1-5	CASSLRAEDQPQHF	TGTGCCAGCAGTTTACGGGCGGAGGATCAGCCCCAGCATTTT
once	TRBD2	TRBV27	TRBJ2-1	CASSPPPGLAGVNEQFF	TGTGCCAGCAGTCCACCACCGGGACTAGCGGGGGTGAATGAGCAGTTCTTC
-	-	TRBV4-3	TRBJ2-4	CASSQDRENIQYF	TGCGCCAGCAGCCAAGATCGTGAAAACATTCAGTACTTC
-	TRBD1	TRBV2	TRBJ1-4	CASSERGGIEKLFF	TGTGCCAGCAGTGAGAGAGGGGGCATTGAAAAACTGTTTTTT
-	-	TRBV5-1	TRBJ2-3	CASSRQGYTDTRYF	TGCGCCAGCAGCAGGCAGGGGTACACAGATACGCGGTATTTT
few	-	TRBV7-2	TRBJ1-1	CASSLASSGAEAFF	TGTGCCAGCAGCTTAGCGTCTTCAGGTGCTGAAGCTTTCTTT
-	-	TRBV4-3	TRBJ2-1	CASSQDGWGTQFF	TGCGCCAGCAGCCAAGATGGGTGGGGGACCCAGTTCTTC
-	-	TRBV14	TRBJ2-1	CASSILGGRYNEQFF	TGTGCCAGCAGCATTTTGGGGGGACGATACAATGAGCAGTTCTTC
-	-	TRBV14	TRBJ2-7	CASSQGGMGSVDYEQYF	TGTGCCAGCAGCCAAGGAGGGATGGGGAGCGTCGACTACGAGCAGTACTTC
few	-	TRBV25-1	TRBJ2-5	CASRTGWTQYF	TGTGCCAGCAGGACTGGCTGGACCCAGTACTTC
-	-	TRBV27	TRBJ2-7	CASSWRVSYEQYF	TGTGCCAGCAGTTGGAGAGTCTCCTACGAGCAGTACTTC
few	-	TRBV7-9	TRBJ1-2	CASSLAPRGGYGYTF	TGTGCCAGCAGCTTAGCCCCCCGGGGAGGCTATGGCTACACCTTC
few	TRBD2	TRBV7-6	TRBJ2-1	CASSDLADSYNEQFF	TGTGCCAGCAGCGATCTAGCGGACTCCTACAATGAGCAGTTCTTC
few	TRBD1	TRBV10-3	TRBJ1-4	CAISATGEGEKLFF	TGTGCCATCAGCGCCACAGGGGAAGGGGAAAAACTGTTTTTT
many	TRBD2	TRBV15	TRBJ2-1	CATSSLGRSGTYNEQFF	TGTGCCACCAGCAGCCTCGGTCGGAGCGGGACCTACAATGAGCAGTTCTTC
once	-	TRBV11-2	TRBJ2-2	CASSFAQNTGELFF	TGTGCCAGCAGCTTCGCCCAGAACACCGGGGAGCTGTTTTTT
few	TRBD1	TRBV6-2/TRBV6-3	TRBJ2-7	CASRRRQGPHEQYF	TGTGCCAGCAGACGGCGACAGGGCCCCCACGAGCAGTACTTC
-	TRBD2	TRBV20-1	TRBJ2-3	CSASASGVPDGQYF	TGCAGTGCTAGTGCTAGCGGGGTCCCGGATGGGCAGTATTTT
many	-	TRBV7-2	TRBJ2-3	CASSLGTDTQYF	TGTGCCAGCAGCTTAGGCACAGATACGCAGTATTTT
-	-	TRBV6-5	TRBJ1-6	CASSPDWSSYNSPLHF	TGTGCCAGCAGTCCTGACTGGAGCTCCTATAATTCACCCCTCCACTTT
-	-	TRBV15	TRBJ2-6	CATSSPGPSGANVLTF	TGTGCCACCAGCAGCCCTGGGCCTTCTGGGGCCAACGTCCTGACTTTC
-	-	TRBV9	TRBJ2-1	CASSTSLNSLYNEQFF	TGTGCCAGCAGCACTTCATTGAACTCGTTATACAATGAGCAGTTCTTC
-	-	TRBV18	TRBJ1-6	CASSTRAADNSPLHF	TGTGCCAGCTCAACCCGGGCGGCTGATAATTCACCCCTCCACTTT
few	TRBD2	TRBV15	TRBJ2-1	CATSRRAGGPNEQFF	TGTGCCACCAGCCGTCGCGCGGGGGGGCCGAATGAGCAGTTCTTC
-	TRBD2	TRBV20-1	TRBJ2-1	CSAVTSGSPDEQFF	TGCAGTGCAGTGACTAGCGGGTCTCCAGATGAGCAGTTCTTC
-	TRBD1	TRBV20-1	TRBJ1-2	CSARDSRTMNGYTF	TGCAGTGCTCGGGACAGCAGGACAATGAATGGCTACACCTTC